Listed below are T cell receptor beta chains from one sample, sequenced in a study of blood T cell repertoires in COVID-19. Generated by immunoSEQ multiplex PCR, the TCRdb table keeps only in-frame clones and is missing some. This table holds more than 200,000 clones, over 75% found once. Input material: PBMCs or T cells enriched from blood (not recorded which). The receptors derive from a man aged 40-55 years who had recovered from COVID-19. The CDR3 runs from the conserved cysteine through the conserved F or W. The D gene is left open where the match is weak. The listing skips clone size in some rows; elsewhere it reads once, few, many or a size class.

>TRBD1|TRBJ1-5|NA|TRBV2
CASSGPGTGLLVRNQPQHF
TGTGCCAGCAGTGGGCCTGGGACAGGGCTATTAGTACGCAATCAGCCCCAGCATTTT
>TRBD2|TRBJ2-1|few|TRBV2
CASSEWGGSYNEQFF
TGTGCCAGCAGTGAATGGGGAGGGTCCTACAATGAGCAGTTCTTC
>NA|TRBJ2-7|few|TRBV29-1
CSVDGGRHEQYF
TGCAGCGTTGATGGGGGCCGCCACGAGCAGTACTTC
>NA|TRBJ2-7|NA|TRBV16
CASSQGQAREQYF
TGTGCCAGCAGCCAAGGCCAGGCGCGCGAGCAGTACTTC
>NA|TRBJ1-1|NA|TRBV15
CATSRDGRETTEAFF
TGTGCCACCAGCAGAGATGGCAGGGAAACAACTGAAGCTTTCTTT
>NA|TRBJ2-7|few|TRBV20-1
CSATQDRQLW
TGCAGTGCTACCCAGGACCGACAGCTGTGG
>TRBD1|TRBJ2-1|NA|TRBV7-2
CASSRTGPGDEQFF
TGTGCCAGCAGCCGGACAGGGCCAGGCGATGAGCAGTTCTTC
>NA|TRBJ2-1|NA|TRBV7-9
CASSYASSYNEQFF
TGTGCCAGCAGCTATGCTAGCTCCTACAATGAGCAGTTCTTC
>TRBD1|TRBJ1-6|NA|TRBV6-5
CASRGRGQNSPLHF
TGTGCCAGCAGGGGCAGGGGGCAAAATTCACCCCTCCACTTT
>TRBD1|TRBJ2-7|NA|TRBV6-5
CASSADRVSPEQYF
TGTGCCAGCAGCGCCGACAGGGTAAGCCCCGAGCAGTACTTC
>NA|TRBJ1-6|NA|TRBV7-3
CASSKTGVSNSPLHF
TGTGCCAGCAGCAAAACGGGGGTTAGCAATTCACCCCTCCACTTT
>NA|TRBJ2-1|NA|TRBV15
CATSQVGPYNEQFF
TGTGCCACCAGCCAGGTGGGGCCCTACAATGAGCAGTTCTTC
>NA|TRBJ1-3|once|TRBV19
CASRLFPGSGNTIYF
TGTGCCAGTAGACTGTTCCCCGGCTCTGGAAACACCATATATTTT
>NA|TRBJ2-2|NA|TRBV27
CASSRTGTSNTGELFF
TGTGCCAGCAGCCGAACCGGGACATCGAACACCGGGGAGCTGTTTTTT
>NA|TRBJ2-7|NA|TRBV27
CASSLSSVRTYEQYF
TGTGCCAGCAGTTTATCGAGCGTCAGAACCTACGAGCAGTACTTC
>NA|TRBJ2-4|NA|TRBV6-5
CASRLARGSIQYF
TGTGCCAGCAGGCTAGCGCGCGGTAGCATTCAGTACTTC
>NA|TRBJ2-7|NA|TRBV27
CASSVAASYEQYF
TGTGCCAGCAGTGTAGCAGCCTCCTACGAGCAGTACTTC
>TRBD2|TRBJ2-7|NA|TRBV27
CASSPRTSSYEQYF
TGTGCCAGCAGTCCTCGGACTAGCAGCTACGAGCAGTACTTC
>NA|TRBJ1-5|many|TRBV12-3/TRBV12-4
CASSFRGQPQHF
TGTGCCAGCAGTTTTCGGGGTCAGCCCCAGCATTTT
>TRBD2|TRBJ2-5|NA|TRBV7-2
CASSLTSGEGTQYF
TGTGCCAGCAGCTTAACAAGCGGGGAAGGGACCCAGTACTTC
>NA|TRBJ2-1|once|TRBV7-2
CASTPRNEQFF
TGTGCCAGCACCCCCCGGAATGAGCAGTTCTTC
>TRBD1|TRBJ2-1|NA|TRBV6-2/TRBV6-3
CASSSSRGLEQFF
TGTGCCAGCAGTTCATCCAGGGGGCTTGAGCAGTTCTTC